This TCR beta chain stems from a study of blood T cells in healthy people across ages (dated by TCRdb to 2014 to 2015). Study-level background: In model experiments, template switching captured about one uniquely barcoded TCR beta cDNA molecule for every two T cells. Using deep sequencing normalized with unique cDNA molecular identifiers, the study measured how TCR beta repertoire diversity changes with age. The study analyzed two additional independent replicas of 1 million unique cDNA reads from the same blood draw for two donors, one aged 18 to 30 and one aged 80 or older. To avoid experimental bias, donors of different ages were spread randomly across the sequencing lanes. The donors were divided into four age groups: young (average approximately 15 years), middle-aged (roughly 42), aged (62) and long-lived (approximately 74).

What the authors observed across the whole study: As age increased, observed TCR beta diversity per million T cells dropped in a roughly linear way, and a significant reduction was already evident by age roughly 40. Because donor CMV infection status was unknown, age-related changes in expanded clonotypes were potentially confounded. The percentage of naive T cells measured by flow cytometry correlated strongly with observed TCR beta diversity. Compared with the aged group, the long-lived group had more naive CD4+ T cells, fewer expanded clones and increased TCR diversity, suggesting age selection. Bulk unsorted PBMC profiling prevented conclusive comparison of naive and antigen-experienced compartments. Estimates of total diversity from one million sequenced T cells were regarded as lower bounds and underestimates.

This clonotype was seen more than once but under ten times. Its antigen has not been determined. A junction end diverges from the germline sequence, so it may reflect a read error. Receptor amplification or capture employed 5' RACE. Reads for this sample came from an Illumina HiSeq 2500. A second PCR of roughly 6 to 11 cycles was run with a J-beta primer mix and a sample-barcoded 5' primer. A template-switch 5' adaptor carrying 12 random nucleotides introduced a unique molecular identifier onto each TCR beta cDNA molecule. At least 3 million CDR3-containing paired-end reads were obtained from each sample. All of the RNA was converted into first-strand cDNA using the Mint cDNA synthesis kit, with a TRBC-specific oligonucleotide serving as the primer. Following uracil-DNA glycosylase treatment, a first 18-cycle PCR with universal primers M1SS and BC2_uni_R was performed on all cDNA. Concerning the study's data processing: Normalization of each sample was performed by random selection of 1 million high-quality reads, each carrying a distinct molecular identifier. Instead of being binned into consensus sequences, reads that shared molecular identifiers were thrown out. MiTCR, with a Q25 quality threshold and the strictest error-elimination algorithm, was used for CDR3 identification, clonotype clustering and error correction. A nonparametric unseen species model with Euler transformation was used to estimate a lower bound on total TCR beta diversity. TCRdb took the public reads, trimmed them with fastp at Q25, ran MiXCR for clone calling and kept in-frame beta chains. Each CDR3 protein gets just one entry, which takes the most common genes and DNA from the rows behind it. The V and J calls and clone size are TCRdb's, not the authors'. The sample table lists about 720,000 distinct CDR3 sequences, 22% of them with a count of one. The ten largest clones add up to 22% of the sample.

Systemically healthy Caucasian individuals from Russia, about 38 in total and aged roughly 6 to 95 years, were included as donors. Around 10 milliliters of peripheral blood were drawn from each donor into EDTA-treated Vacutainer tubes. Ficoll-Paque density-gradient centrifugation was used to isolate PBMCs, with at least 7 million per sample. Total RNA was extracted from PBMCs with Trizol reagent, with at least 6 micrograms obtained per sample. Naive CD45RAhigh/CD27high T cell percentages were measured by flow cytometry on a PBMC aliquot from every donor. Looking up the germline V gene yields CDR1 MGHRA and CDR2 YSYEKL. The CDR3 holds 20 amino acids from the cysteine to the phenylalanine. Only the CDR3 DNA is retained, 60 bases long and in frame from the first base.

The source material was blood. The source of this sequence is an older man in good health. The rearrangement joined TRBV4-1 to TRBJ2-5, with 10 bases matching TRBD1. The CDR3 loop reads CASSQEWGQGRVLDQETQYF. The bases are TGTGCCAGCAGCCAAGAATGGGGACAGGGGCGAGTACTTGACCAAGAGACCCAGTACTTC.